These T cell receptor beta chains were read from a single sample in a study of cytomegalovirus exposure and HLA in healthy donors. Repertoires were generated with immunoSEQ multiplex PCR, while TCRdb's copy carries only in-frame clones and drops some. This table has 100,000 to 150,000 clones, roughly 78% appearing once. The sequenced material came from PBMCs. The receptors were gathered from a young man in good health and CMV-seropositive. The CDR3 runs from the conserved cysteine through the conserved F or W. The order of the fields is clone size, V gene, J gene, D gene, CDR3 DNA, CDR3 protein. D genes are given only for firm matches. Part of the rows lack a size; the others show once, few, many or a class for expanded clones.

abundance: .
v_gene: TRBV2
j_gene: TRBJ1-1
d_gene: .
CDR3nt: .
CDR3aa: CASSRGPLGTGTEAFF

abundance: once
v_gene: TRBV6-6
j_gene: TRBJ2-3
d_gene: TRBD2
CDR3nt: TGTGCCAGCAGTCCCGGGACTAGCAGGTCAGATACGCAGTATTTT
CDR3aa: CASSPGTSRSDTQYF

abundance: .
v_gene: TRBV7-9
j_gene: TRBJ1-2
d_gene: TRBD1
CDR3nt: TGTGCCAGCAGCTTTCAGGGGGTTAACTATGGCTACACCTTC
CDR3aa: CASSFQGVNYGYTF

abundance: .
v_gene: TRBV9
j_gene: TRBJ2-3
d_gene: .
CDR3nt: TGTGCCAGCAGCGTAACTCAAGATACGCAGTATTTT
CDR3aa: CASSVTQDTQYF

abundance: .
v_gene: TRBV9
j_gene: TRBJ2-7
d_gene: .
CDR3nt: TGTGCCAGCTGGGGTAAAGGCAGGGTTCTAGATCGGTACTCCTACGAGCAGTACTTC
CDR3aa: CASWGKGRVLDRYSYEQYF

abundance: .
v_gene: TRBV7-6
j_gene: TRBJ1-5
d_gene: .
CDR3nt: TGTGCCAGCAGCTTAGGGGAAGGGGTGAATCAGCCCCAGCATTTT
CDR3aa: CASSLGEGVNQPQHF

abundance: .
v_gene: TRBV4-2
j_gene: TRBJ2-1
d_gene: TRBD1
CDR3nt: TGTGCCAGCAGCCCCGGACAGGGGTCCCTAAATGAGCAGTTCTTC
CDR3aa: CASSPGQGSLNEQFF

abundance: .
v_gene: TRBV5-4
j_gene: TRBJ2-7
d_gene: .
CDR3nt: TGTGCCAGCAGCTTACCAGGATTTGAGCAGTACTTC
CDR3aa: CASSLPGFEQYF

abundance: .
v_gene: TRBV27
j_gene: TRBJ2-7
d_gene: .
CDR3nt: TGTGCCAGCAGTTCTCGGTCCTACGAGCAGTACTTC
CDR3aa: CASSSRSYEQYF

abundance: .
v_gene: TRBV11-1
j_gene: TRBJ1-2
d_gene: .
CDR3nt: TGTGCCAGCAGCGAGGGAAGGGCCCTTTATGGCTACACCTTC
CDR3aa: CASSEGRALYGYTF

abundance: .
v_gene: TRBV27
j_gene: TRBJ1-2
d_gene: TRBD1
CDR3nt: TGTGCCAGCGCTATCCTCGGACAGGGTGATGGCTACACCTTC
CDR3aa: CASAILGQGDGYTF

abundance: .
v_gene: TRBV30
j_gene: TRBJ1-2
d_gene: .
CDR3nt: TGTGCCTGGAGTGTACCAGGGTATGGCTACACCTTC
CDR3aa: CAWSVPGYGYTF

abundance: .
v_gene: TRBV12-5
j_gene: TRBJ2-1
d_gene: TRBD1
CDR3nt: TGTGCTAGTGGTTTGGTACTCGGGCAGTGGACAGGGGGGTACAATGAGCAGTTCTTC
CDR3aa: CASGLVLGQWTGGYNEQFF

abundance: .
v_gene: TRBV5-1
j_gene: TRBJ2-7
d_gene: .
CDR3nt: TGCGCCAGCTCCCAGCGCGGCGAGCAGTACTTC
CDR3aa: CASSQRGEQYF

abundance: .
v_gene: TRBV20-1
j_gene: TRBJ1-1
d_gene: .
CDR3nt: TGCAGTGCGGCAGAGAACACTGAAGCTTTCTTT
CDR3aa: CSAAENTEAFF

abundance: .
v_gene: TRBV2
j_gene: TRBJ2-1
d_gene: TRBD2
CDR3nt: TGTGCCAGCAGTGAAGAGGATGGTGCGGGACTAGCGGGAGGGCCGTCCTACAATGAGCAGTTCTTC
CDR3aa: CASSEEDGAGLAGGPSYNEQFF

abundance: .
v_gene: TRBV5-8
j_gene: TRBJ2-2
d_gene: .
CDR3nt: TGTGCCAGCAGCTTCAGTGGGCGCGGGACCGGGGAGCTGTTTTTT
CDR3aa: CASSFSGRGTGELFF

abundance: .
v_gene: TRBV7-9
j_gene: TRBJ2-5
d_gene: .
CDR3nt: TGTGCCAGCAGCTTTAAGGAAGGGGCCCAGGAGACCCAGTACTTC
CDR3aa: CASSFKEGAQETQYF

abundance: .
v_gene: TRBV29-1
j_gene: TRBJ2-3
d_gene: TRBD2
CDR3nt: TGCAGCGTTGGGGGTGTGGAGCGGGAGTTGGCAGATACGCAGTATTTT
CDR3aa: CSVGGVERELADTQYF

abundance: .
v_gene: TRBV18
j_gene: TRBJ1-5
d_gene: .
CDR3nt: TGTGCCAGCTCACCACGGGCGTCACTGAATAGCAATCAGCCCCAGCATTTT
CDR3aa: CASSPRASLNSNQPQHF

abundance: .
v_gene: TRBV4-2
j_gene: TRBJ2-5
d_gene: TRBD2
CDR3nt: TGTGCCAGCAGCCAAGACCTAGCGGGAGGTTATGAGACCCAGTACTTC
CDR3aa: CASSQDLAGGYETQYF

abundance: .
v_gene: TRBV4-1
j_gene: TRBJ2-1
d_gene: TRBD2
CDR3nt: TGCGCCAGCAGCCTGGGACTAGCGGGAATCAATGAGCAGTTCTTC
CDR3aa: CASSLGLAGINEQFF

abundance: .
v_gene: TRBV29-1
j_gene: TRBJ2-5
d_gene: .
CDR3nt: TGCAGCGTTGAACTATCCGGGGAGACCCAGTACTTC
CDR3aa: CSVELSGETQYF

abundance: .
v_gene: TRBV5-8
j_gene: TRBJ2-1
d_gene: TRBD2
CDR3nt: TGTGCCAGGGTACCGGGACTAGCGAACAATGAGCAGTTCTTC
CDR3aa: CARVPGLANNEQFF

abundance: .
v_gene: TRBV28
j_gene: TRBJ1-5
d_gene: TRBD1
CDR3nt: TGTGCCAGCAGTTTGGGACAGTATCAGCCCCAGCATTTT
CDR3aa: CASSLGQYQPQHF

abundance: .
v_gene: TRBV5-1
j_gene: TRBJ2-2
d_gene: .
CDR3nt: TGCGCCAGCAGCTTGGCCGCCGGGGAGCTGTTTTTT
CDR3aa: CASSLAAGELFF